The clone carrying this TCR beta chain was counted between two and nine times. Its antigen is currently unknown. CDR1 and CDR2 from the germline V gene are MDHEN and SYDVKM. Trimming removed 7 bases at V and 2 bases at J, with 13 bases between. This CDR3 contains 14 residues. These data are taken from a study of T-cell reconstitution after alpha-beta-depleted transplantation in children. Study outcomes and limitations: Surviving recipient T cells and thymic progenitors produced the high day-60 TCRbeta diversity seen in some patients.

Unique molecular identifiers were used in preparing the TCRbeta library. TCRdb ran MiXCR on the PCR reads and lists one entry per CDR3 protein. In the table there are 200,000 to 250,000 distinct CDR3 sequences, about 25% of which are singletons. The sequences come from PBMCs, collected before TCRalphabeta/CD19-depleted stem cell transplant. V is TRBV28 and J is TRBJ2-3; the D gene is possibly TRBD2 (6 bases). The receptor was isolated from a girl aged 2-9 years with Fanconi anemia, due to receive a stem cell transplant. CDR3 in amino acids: CASTPTSFTDTQYF. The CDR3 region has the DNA TGTGCCAGCACACCCACTAGCTTCACAGATACGCAGTATTTT.